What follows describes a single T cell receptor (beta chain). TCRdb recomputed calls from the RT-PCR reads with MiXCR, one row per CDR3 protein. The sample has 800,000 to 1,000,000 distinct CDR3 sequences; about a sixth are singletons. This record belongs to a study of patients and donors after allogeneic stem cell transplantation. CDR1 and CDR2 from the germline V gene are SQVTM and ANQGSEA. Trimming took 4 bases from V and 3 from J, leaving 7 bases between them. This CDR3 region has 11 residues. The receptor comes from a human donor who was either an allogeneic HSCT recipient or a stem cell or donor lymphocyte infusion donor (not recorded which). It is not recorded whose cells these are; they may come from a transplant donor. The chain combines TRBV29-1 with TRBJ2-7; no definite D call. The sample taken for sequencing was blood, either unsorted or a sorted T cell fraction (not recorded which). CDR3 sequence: CSVGGIYEQYF. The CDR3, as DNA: TGCAGCGTTGGGGGAATCTACGAGCAGTACTTC.